Reported below is one T cell receptor beta chain. It has no known antigen specificity. Base quality data are lacking; no much larger clone is found one base away. TCRbeta CDR3 regions were amplified from genomic DNA using the immunoSEQ Assay, a bias-controlled multiplex PCR. Per the original workflow: Nucleated cell counts per sample were estimated from amplification of reference gene primers within the assay. To quantify the absolute abundance of each unique TCRbeta CDR3 rearrangement, sequence reads were collapsed and filtered. For each sample, productive Simpson clonality was calculated as the square root of Simpson's diversity index over productive rearrangements. This is the immuneACCESS table as TCRdb keeps it, with only in-frame sequences that have V and J called. A part of the clones is gone; compared with another copy, unresolved V genes explain less than half, and the rest is unexplained. The V and J calls and the clone size are those of that table, but D and trimming were determined from the DNA. For this sample the table gives roughly 55,000 clones, of which 65% to 80% were detected only once. The top ten hold roughly 10% of the sample.

Collaborating institutions collected whole blood in K2EDTA tubes following their own protocols. Collaborator samples were shipped for TCRbeta analysis as frozen whole blood, isolated PBMCs, or DNA extracted from either sample type. These data come from a study of blood T cell repertoires in COVID-19 (TCRdb year 2020). In the study overall: Samples from collaborators originated in the United States, Italy and Spain and spanned both the acute and convalescent phases of COVID-19. The sample metadata nearly always contained a de-identified subject ID, COVID-19 status, age in years and sex. The samples were drawn from the first 160 participants of the ongoing ImmuneRACE study and from 1,200 or so subjects provided by 6 global collaborators. Where available, HLA class I and class II types were taken from metadata supplied by the sample provider and were not determined by assay-based typing. The material from the prospective study consisted of cDNA or gDNA derived from T cells, B-cell-depleted T cells, or PBMCs. A freely available public database, intended as a resource for researchers studying the immune response to SARS-CoV-2, is where the repertoires were released. Subjects who had been exposed to COVID-19, were actively infected with it, or had recovered from it provided the deeply sampled blood TCRbeta repertoires that made up the dataset.

The germline V gene (reference sequence) specifies LNHNV as CDR1 and YYDKDF as CDR2. V is trimmed back by 3 bases and J by 3 bases, and the junction contains 9 bases that no gene match accounts for. Its CDR3 holds 16 amino acids, cysteine through phenylalanine. The entry retains the CDR3 DNA only, 48 bases that are in frame from base 1. Here is what the overall study found, with its caveats: Clinical and demographic metadata were provided uncurated, with the amount varying by source and participant.

This sequence originates from a human donor in a cohort sampled during active COVID-19. This receptor chain uses TRBV15 and TRBJ2-7; 9 middle bases align to TRBD2. Sample: peripheral blood. The DNA sequence reads TGTGCCACCAGCAGCCGACTAGCGGAAGACCACTACGAGCAGTACTTC. Translated, this gives CATSSRLAEDHYEQYF.